This T cell receptor beta chain was obtained from a study of control samples from healthy donors and cancer patients. Assay used: immunoSEQ multiplex PCR; TCRdb lists only in-frame clones, some missing. The sample has around 45,000 clones, around 75% seen once; the top ten hold 15% to 20%. Germline lookup yields CDR1 MDHEN and CDR2 SYDVKM. Trimming took off 5 bases at V and 4 bases at J, with 11 bases between the two ends. The CDR3 covers 13 residues. Only a few counts were recorded for this clone. This receptor was identified in a male donor with melanoma. Specimen: formalin-fixed, paraffin-embedded tissue. The V call is TRBV28, the J call TRBJ2-5; a weak D match, TRBD1 (6 bases). The CDR3 DNA follows: TGTGCCAGCAGTCGGGCCAGGGGAGAGACCCAGTACTTC. It translates to CASSRARGETQYF.